The clone carrying this TCR beta chain was seen only once. Repertoires were generated with immunoSEQ multiplex PCR, while TCRdb's copy carries only in-frame clones and drops some. The sample includes 200,000 to 250,000 clones, 86% of them seen just once. This entry is derived from a study of blood T cell repertoires in COVID-19. The germline V and J ends were trimmed by 3 bases and 7 bases, with 13 bases remaining between them. From germline, CDR1 is SGDLS and CDR2 YYNGEE. The CDR3 is made up of 13 amino acids. Source material: PBMCs or T cells enriched from blood (not recorded which). The chain employs TRBV9 and TRBJ1-2; D is unclear. This clonotype was obtained from a woman aged 40 to 50 with acute COVID-19. CDR3 DNA: TGTGCCAGCAGCGAGAAGACGGCAGGTGGCTACACCTTC. Protein: CASSEKTAGGYTF.